These 14 T cell receptor beta chains originate from one sample sequenced in a study of cytomegalovirus exposure and HLA in healthy donors. The PCR had 60 Vbeta and 13 Jbeta primers. Profiling relied on immunoSEQ multiplex PCR, and the TCRdb table lists in-frame clones only, not all of them. The profile shows roughly 110,000 clones, about 75% of them singletons. The sample taken for sequencing was PBMCs. The receptors derive from a male donor in good health and CMV-seropositive.

V and J are TRBV5-6 and TRBJ2-5, with 13 bases lining up with TRBD2. The J call may be incorrect, as the DNA end agrees better with TRBJ2-7. From germline, CDR1 is SGHDT and CDR2 YYEEEE. This CDR3 has 19 residues. The CDR3 coding sequence is TGTGCCAGCAGGATGGTCCGCGGGACTAGCGGGACCCACCCCTACGAGCAGTACTTC. Its protein product is CASRMVRGTSGTHPYEQYF.

This chain uses TRBV27 with TRBJ2-7; D gene uncertain. The V end lost 3 bases, the J end lost 6 bases, and 6 bases lay between the germline ends. The CDR3 totals 11 residues. Germline loops: CDR1 MNHEY, CDR2 SMNVEV (reference sequence). CDR3 sequence: CASSFSGEQYF. As DNA, the CDR3 is TGTGCCAGCAGTTTTTCGGGCGAGCAGTACTTC.

This sequence joins TRBV5-1 and TRBJ1-2, with D perhaps matching TRBD1 (5 bases). Germline V gene lookup returns CDR1 SGHRS and CDR2 YFSETQ. V lost 0 bases to trimming and J lost 10 bases, with 13 bases between them. The CDR3 sequence is 13 residues long. CDR3 in amino acids: CASSLAQGRAYTF. For the CDR3, the DNA is TGCGCCAGCAGCTTGGCCCAGGGAAGAGCCTACACCTTC.

About this clone itself: The sample contains more than one DNA sequence encoding this CDR3. The gene calls are TRBV5-4 and TRBJ1-5; TRBD1 is a possible D gene (6 bases). The CDR3 is 15 residues long. The germline CDR1 and CDR2 sequences are SGHNT and YYREEE (reference sequence). Trimming took off 4 bases at V and 2 bases at J, with 13 bases between the two ends. DNA of the CDR3: TGTGCCAGCAGCCTTGGTCCAGGGGGCAATCAGCCCCAGCATTTT. Amino acid sequence: CASSLGPGGNQPQHF.

The chain uses TRBV5-4 and TRBJ2-5; 7 bases align to TRBD2. The DNA end is a closer match to TRBJ2-7, so the J assignment may be wrong. CDR1 is SGHNT, CDR2 YYREEE, per germline (reference sequence). This CDR3 spans 14 amino acids. DNA for the CDR3: TGTGCCAGCACCAGAGCGGGAAGGGAGTACGAGCAGTACTTC. This gives the protein CASTRAGREYEQYF.

The chain is built from TRBV2 and TRBJ2-7; TRBD1 agrees at 9 bases. J lost 4 bases, V lost 2 bases, and 9 bases had no gene match. This CDR3 spans 16 amino acids. The germline V gene encodes CDR1 SNHLY and CDR2 FYNNEI. DNA for the CDR3: TGTGCCAGCAGTGAACCGTCCCGGGACAGGGTTTACGAGCAGTACTTC. Translated: CASSEPSRDRVYEQYF. Full variable domain (rest looked up from reference TRBV2 and TRBJ2-7): EPEVTQTPSHQVTQMGQEVILRCVPISNHLYFYWYRQILGQKVEFLVSFYNNEISEKSEIFDDQFSVERPDGSNFTLKIRSTKLEDSAMYFCASSEPSRDRVYEQYFGPGTRLTVT.

The chain uses TRBV5-1 and TRBJ1-2; tentative D call: TRBD1 (5 bases). CDR1 and CDR2 from the germline V gene are SGHRS and YFSETQ. Trimming shortened V by 3 bases and J by 3 bases, and 9 bases separated the two germline ends. This CDR3 comprises 13 residues. In DNA, the CDR3 is TGCGCCAGCAGCTGGGGGGACTACTATGGCTACACCTTC. Protein product: CASSWGDYYGYTF.

The chain links TRBV6-6 to TRBJ1-5; D uncertain. Trimming stripped 0 bases from V and 7 bases from J, with 13 bases between. This CDR3 region has 15 residues. Germline values: CDR1 MNHNY, CDR2 SVGAGI (reference sequence). As DNA, the CDR3 is TGTGCCAGCAGTTACTCCCCTGAGACGGGACAGCCCCAGCATTTT. It specifies CASSYSPETGQPQHF.

This clone was detected a few times. The V and J genes are TRBV4-2 and TRBJ2-5, with 9 bases identical to TRBD2. With 2 bases clipped from V and 1 base from J, the junction kept 5 bases outside the gene matches. There are 16 residues in the CDR3. The germline V gene encodes CDR1 LGHNA and CDR2 YNFKEQ. The CDR3 is CASSQSASGVQETQYF. CDR3 nucleotides: TGTGCCAGCAGCCAATCGGCTAGCGGGGTCCAAGAGACCCAGTACTTC.

The chain has TRBV9 and TRBJ2-1; TRBD2 agrees at 13 bases. Germline lookup yields CDR1 SGDLS and CDR2 YYNGEE. The CDR3 is 15 residues long. V shed 1 base and J 7 bases; nucleotides not matched to a gene: 2. The CDR3 loop reads CASSVLLAGGNEQFF. DNA of the CDR3: TGTGCCAGCAGCGTATTACTAGCGGGGGGGAATGAGCAGTTCTTC. Variable domain in full (rest from reference TRBV9 and TRBJ2-1): DSGVTQTPKHLITATGQRVTLRCSPRSGDLSVYWYQQSLDQGLQFLIQYYNGEERAKGNILERFSAQQFPDLHSELNLSSLELGDSALYFCASSVLLAGGNEQFFGPGTRLTVL.

The V and J genes are TRBV19 and TRBJ1-2; 8 positions agree with TRBD1. CDR1 LNHDA and CDR2 SQIVND come from the germline V gene (reference sequence). This CDR3 is 14 amino acids long. Trimming at V came to 9 bases and at J to 9 bases, leaving 15 bases not matched to a gene. The CDR3 coding sequence is TGTGCCAGCCTCCCGACAGGGGCAATCGGAAGCTACACCTTC. Translation gives CASLPTGAIGSYTF.

The J gene is TRBJ1-2, the V gene TRBV4-1, with 10 bases fitting TRBD1. The V gene end was trimmed by 2 bases and the J gene end by 7 bases; junction bases not matched to a gene: 16. The CDR3 consists of 18 residues. CDR1 and CDR2 from the germline V gene are MGHRA and YSYEKL. CDR3 DNA: TGCGCCAGCAGCCAATACGAGGACAGGGGGTTTGAAGTCTCTGGCTACACCTTC. Translated, it gives CASSQYEDRGFEVSGYTF.

This clone was detected only a few times. The chain carries TRBV4-3 and TRBJ2-1, with 11 bases that match TRBD2. Germline V lookup: CDR1 LGHNA, CDR2 YSLEER. With 3 bases clipped from V and 8 bases from J, the junction kept 3 bases outside the gene matches. This CDR3 has 14 amino acids. The CDR3 nucleotides read TGCGCCAGCAGCCAGGCACTAGCGGGAGATGAGCAGTTCTTC. Encoded protein: CASSQALAGDEQFF.

V usage is TRBV19 and J usage is TRBJ1-5; D is unclear. CDR1 and CDR2 (germline): LNHDA, SQIVND (reference sequence). V dropped 3 bases and J dropped 4 bases, with 7 bases sitting between them. This CDR3 spans 13 amino acids. CDR3 nucleotide sequence: TGTGCCAGTAGTATTCAAATTAATCAGCCCCAGCATTTT. This sequence encodes CASSIQINQPQHF. Drawing the rest from reference TRBV19 and TRBJ1-5, the complete variable domain is DGGITQSPKYLFRKEGQNVTLSCEQNLNHDAMYWYRQDPGQGLRLIYYSQIVNDFQKGDIAEGYSVSREKKESFPLTVTSAQKNPTAFYLCASSIQINQPQHFGDGTRLSIL.